Listed here are 23 T cell receptor beta chains from one sample, sequenced in a study of cytomegalovirus exposure and HLA in healthy donors. With 60 Vbeta and 13 Jbeta primers, the PCR was carried out. TCRdb's table, derived via immunoSEQ multiplex PCR, lists solely in-frame clones and lacks some. This table has about 140,000 clones, more than 75% appearing once. The material sequenced was PBMCs. All receptors come from a man in his fifties or sixties in good health and CMV-seronegative.

The chain combines TRBV2 with TRBJ1-3; unclear D gene. This CDR3 spans 11 amino acids. Germline lookup yields CDR1 SNHLY and CDR2 FYNNEI. V lost 4 bases, J lost 8 bases, and 6 bases lay in between. The DNA of the CDR3 is TGTGCCAGCAGTGCAGAAGACACCATATATTTT. Its translation is CASSAEDTIYF.

This clone came up once. V usage is TRBV28 and J usage is TRBJ2-1, with TRBD2 matching over 7 bases. Looked up from germline, CDR1 is MDHEN and CDR2 is SYDVKM. CDR3 size: 14 residues. V lost 8 bases to trimming and J lost 7 bases; unmatched junction nucleotides: 11. CDR3 coding DNA: TGTGCCAGCTATGGGCGGGGGACCGGAAATGAGCAGTTCTTC. This encodes CASYGRGTGNEQFF.

This clone was picked up a small number of times. The genes are TRBV18 and TRBJ2-6, with D perhaps TRBD1 (5 bases). V lost 2 bases and J 1 base, leaving 12 bases between the germline ends. This CDR3 spans 17 amino acids. CDR1 and CDR2 from the germline V gene are KGHSH and LQKENI. The CDR3, as DNA: TGTGCCAGCTCACCAAAGGGGTCGGGTTCTGGGGCCAACGTCCTGACTTTC. It translates to CASSPKGSGSGANVLTF.

The genes are TRBV15 and TRBJ1-2, with 8 nucleotides matching TRBD1. Germline V gene lookup returns CDR1 LNHNV and CDR2 YYDKDF (reference sequence). There are 16 residues in the CDR3. V was pared by 1 base and J by 3 bases, with 7 bases of the junction left unmatched. The CDR3 region has the DNA TGTGCCACCAGCAGAGGGGGGCAGGGGGCTGACTATGGCTACACCTTC. It encodes CATSRGGQGADYGYTF.

The V and J genes are TRBV7-9 and TRBJ2-3; D is uncertain. Per germline, CDR1 SEHNR and CDR2 FQNEAQ (reference sequence). Trimming stripped 8 bases from V and 2 bases from J, with 14 bases between. The length of the CDR3 is 14 residues. The CDR3 nucleotides read TGTGCCAGCCGGAAGCGAGCCTTCACAGATACGCAGTATTTT. Amino acids: CASRKRAFTDTQYF. The complete variable domain, with remaining parts taken from reference TRBV7-9 and TRBJ2-3, reads DTGVSQNPRHKITKRGQNVTFRCDPISEHNRLYWYRQTLGQGPEFLTYFQNEAQLEKSRLLSDRFSAERPKGSFSTLEIQRTEQGDSAMYLCASRKRAFTDTQYFGPGTRLTVL.

The chain is built from TRBV5-4 and TRBJ1-1, with TRBD1 matching over 8 bases. This CDR3 contains 15 residues. CDR1 and CDR2 from the germline V gene are SGHNT and YYREEE (reference sequence). V lost 3 bases and J lost 3; bases outside the gene matches: 7. The CDR3: CASSSRDRTYTEAFF. DNA of the CDR3: TGTGCCAGCAGCTCCAGGGACAGGACATACACTGAAGCTTTCTTT.

V is TRBV9 and J is TRBJ1-5; TRBD1 agrees at 7 bases. The trim removed 4 bases at V and 1 base at J, leaving 5 bases unmatched. The CDR3 runs to 15 residues. The germline gives CDR1 SGDLS, CDR2 YYNGEE. CDR3 nucleotides: TGTGCCAGCAGCAGACAGGGAAGAAGCAATCAGCCCCAGCATTTT. Protein product: CASSRQGRSNQPQHF. The whole variable domain, filled in from reference TRBV9 and TRBJ1-5, reads DSGVTQTPKHLITATGQRVTLRCSPRSGDLSVYWYQQSLDQGLQFLIQYYNGEERAKGNILERFSAQQFPDLHSELNLSSLELGDSALYFCASSRQGRSNQPQHFGDGTRLSIL.

The chain has TRBV5-6 and TRBJ2-3; D might be TRBD2 (6 bases). Between the trimmed V and J ends, which lost 0 bases and 12 bases, there was a span of 11 bases. The CDR3 is 12 residues long. The germline V gene encodes CDR1 SGHDT and CDR2 YYEEEE. CDR3 residues: CASSLGLVFQYF. DNA for the CDR3: TGTGCCAGCAGCTTGGGACTAGTCTTTCAGTATTTT. The variable domain in full, completed from reference TRBV5-6 and TRBJ2-3, reads DAGVTQSPTHLIKTRGQQVTLRCSPKSGHDTVSWYQQALGQGPQFIFQYYEEEERQRGNFPDRFSGHQFPNYSSELNVNALLLGDSALYLCASSLGLVFQYFGPGTRLTVL.

The chain links TRBV4-1 to TRBJ1-1; possibly TRBD1 for D (5 bases). V gave up 0 bases and J gave up 5 bases, with 13 bases separating them. The CDR3 sequence is 15 residues long. Germline V gene sequence: CDR1 MGHRA, CDR2 YSYEKL. The CDR3 DNA follows: TGCGCCAGCAGCCAAGATAGTAGGGGAAAGACTGAAGCTTTCTTT. Translation: CASSQDSRGKTEAFF.

This chain connects TRBV15 to TRBJ2-3, with a weak D call TRBD2 (6 bases). V lost 5 bases to trimming and J lost 8 bases, with 14 bases between them. This CDR3 comprises 13 residues. Germline V gives CDR1 LNHNV, CDR2 YYDKDF (reference sequence). The CDR3: CATSSRELGTQYF. The CDR3, as DNA: TGTGCCACCAGCTCCCGGGAGCTAGGTACGCAGTATTTT.

V and J are TRBV5-1 and TRBJ1-2; TRBD1 is a possible D gene (5 bases). CDR1 is SGHRS, CDR2 YFSETQ, per germline. CDR3 length: 15 amino acids. The V end lost 0 bases, the J end lost 4 bases, and 13 bases lay between the germline ends. This CDR3 reads CASSLASGQGYGYTF. The CDR3 DNA reads TGCGCCAGCAGCTTGGCGTCCGGGCAGGGCTATGGCTACACCTTC.

The V and J genes are TRBV18 and TRBJ1-5; possible D gene TRBD1, 5 bases. The CDR3 extends over 15 amino acids. The V and J ends lost 3 bases and 0 bases respectively, with 9 bases between them. Germline CDR1 and CDR2: KGHSH and LQKENI. CDR3 residues: CASSPSTVSNQPQHF. The DNA for the CDR3 is TGTGCCAGCTCACCGTCGACAGTTAGCAATCAGCCCCAGCATTTT. Combining the CDR3 with reference TRBV18 and TRBJ1-5 gives the whole variable domain NAGVMQNPRHLVRRRGQEARLRCSPMKGHSHVYWYRQLPEEGLKFMVYLQKENIIDESGMPKERFSAEFPKEGPSILRIQQVVRGDSAAYFCASSPSTVSNQPQHFGDGTRLSIL.

This clone was observed a few times. The chain links TRBV28 to TRBJ1-1; 7 bases are shared with TRBD1. CDR1 is MDHEN and CDR2 is SYDVKM in the germline V gene. The CDR3 extends over 11 amino acids. V was clipped by 4 bases and J by 9 bases; unmatched bases: 2. CDR3 sequence (DNA): TGTGCCAGCAGTTCGACAGGGCAAGCTTTCTTT. Amino acids: CASSSTGQAFF.

The rearrangement links TRBV6-5 to TRBJ1-1; D remains unclear. Trimming removed 7 bases at V and 7 bases at J, with 10 bases between. The CDR3 runs to 11 residues. Germline lookup yields CDR1 MNHEY and CDR2 SVGAGI. CDR3 coding DNA: TGTGCCAGCAACACCGGGTGTGAAGCTTTCTTT. It codes for CASNTGCEAFF.

The J gene is TRBJ2-7, the V gene TRBV6-1, with TRBD1 matching 7 bases. V lost 6 bases, J lost 0 bases, and 8 bases stayed unmatched. Germline-derived CDR1 and CDR2 are MNHNS and SASEGT. The CDR3 has 15 residues. Here the CDR3 reads CASRGTRDSSYEQYF. In nucleotides, the CDR3 is TGTGCCAGCAGGGGCACTCGGGACAGCTCCTACGAGCAGTACTTC.

The chain uses TRBV14 and TRBJ2-7; TRBD1 matches 8 bases. CDR1 and CDR2 (germline): SGHDN, FVKESK. This CDR3 spans 16 amino acids. The trim removed 4 bases at V and 1 base at J, leaving 9 bases unmatched. CDR3 region: CASSRYGTGLSYEQYF. Written as DNA, the CDR3 is TGTGCCAGCAGCCGTTATGGGACAGGACTGTCCTACGAGCAGTACTTC.

This chain connects TRBV9 to TRBJ2-3, with 8 bases that match TRBD2. In germline, CDR1 is SGDLS, CDR2 YYNGEE. V lost 0 bases, J lost 2 bases, and 5 bases stayed unmatched. The CDR3 sequence is 16 residues long. CDR3 coding DNA: TGTGCCAGCAGCGTAGGAAGCGGGAGCCACACAGATACGCAGTATTTT. As protein: CASSVGSGSHTDTQYF.

The chain links TRBV19 to TRBJ2-1, with D possibly matching TRBD2 (5 bases). Germline CDR1 LNHDA, CDR2 SQIVND (reference sequence). CDR3 length: 13 residues. The V end was cut by 7 bases, the J end by 1 base, with 8 bases between. The DNA of the CDR3 is TGTGCCAGTACGGGAATATCCTACAATGAGCAGTTCTTC. Its protein is CASTGISYNEQFF. Based on the CDR3 plus reference TRBV19 and TRBJ2-1, the full variable domain is DGGITQSPKYLFRKEGQNVTLSCEQNLNHDAMYWYRQDPGQGLRLIYYSQIVNDFQKGDIAEGYSVSREKKESFPLTVTSAQKNPTAFYLCASTGISYNEQFFGPGTRLTVL.

J is TRBJ1-5 and V is TRBV28; TRBD1 might be the D (5 bases). CDR1 is MDHEN, CDR2 SYDVKM, per germline. The length of the CDR3 is 15 residues. The V end lost 0 bases, the J end lost 5 bases, and 11 bases lay between the germline ends. The CDR3 sequence: CASSLWGRLDQPQHF. Written as DNA, the CDR3 is TGTGCCAGCAGTTTATGGGGGCGCTTAGATCAGCCCCAGCATTTT.

V is TRBV1 and J is TRBJ1-1. TRBV1 is classified as a pseudogene. The CDR3 loop spans 17 amino acids. The CDR3 region has the DNA TGCACCAGCAGCCAAGGTTACAGCCCAGGAGGGGACACTGAAGCTTTCTTT. Its translation is CTSSQGYSPGGDTEAFF.

The chain links TRBV7-6 to TRBJ2-7; the match to TRBD1 covers 9 bases. Per germline, CDR1 SGHVS and CDR2 FNYEAQ. The CDR3 runs to 13 residues. J lost 6 bases, V lost 5 bases, and 5 bases had no gene match. The chain's CDR3 is CASSGDRGGEQYF. The CDR3 DNA follows: TGTGCCAGCAGCGGTGACAGGGGGGGCGAGCAGTACTTC.

This CDR3 reads CATSRDRGPYEQYF. The CDR3 nucleotides read TGTGCCACCAGCAGAGACAGGGGACCCTACGAGCAGTACTTC. The chain uses TRBV15 and TRBJ2-7, with a weak D call TRBD1 (6 bases). Germline V gene sequence: CDR1 LNHNV, CDR2 YYDKDF (reference sequence). V lost 0 bases to trimming and J lost 2 bases, with 8 bases between them. This CDR3 has 14 residues.

The chain links TRBV9 to TRBJ2-2; no clear D. The CDR3 runs to 14 residues. V was pared by 0 bases and J by 0 bases, with 3 bases between. Germline V CDR1 and CDR2: SGDLS, YYNGEE. The CDR3, as DNA: TGTGCCAGCAGCGTAGAGCCGAACACCGGGGAGCTGTTTTTT. Translating it yields CASSVEPNTGELFF. The full variable domain, completed using reference TRBV9 and TRBJ2-2, is DSGVTQTPKHLITATGQRVTLRCSPRSGDLSVYWYQQSLDQGLQFLIQYYNGEERAKGNILERFSAQQFPDLHSELNLSSLELGDSALYFCASSVEPNTGELFFGEGSRLTVL.